A single sample gave rise to the 24 T cell receptor beta chains below, sequenced in a study of PD-L1 blockade in urothelial cancer (dated by TCRdb to the late 2010s). The intended sense of this specimen's time point label: pretreatment peripheral blood. The protocol used for the library was the immunoSEQ multiplex PCR assay. TCRdb provides this immuneACCESS table in a form limited to in-frame rearrangements. Some clones are lacking; in checked studies, under half of them reflect an unresolved V gene, and why the rest are absent is not known. The sample profile shows about 81,000 clones; roughly 80% of them were found once. Under 8.5% of the sample is in the top ten clones. Sequencing used PBMCs, obtained around atezolizumab (anti-PD-L1) treatment. The receptor source for this set is a man in his forties with urothelial cancer.

V and J are TRBV27 and TRBJ1-5, with D perhaps matching TRBD1 (5 bases). Germline lookup yields CDR1 MNHEY and CDR2 SMNVEV (reference sequence). The germline V and J ends were trimmed by 3 bases and 7 bases, with 13 bases remaining between them. CDR3 size: 14 residues. Here the CDR3 reads CASSFRQGGQPQHF. The DNA of the CDR3 is TGTGCCAGCAGTTTCCGCCAGGGCGGCCAGCCCCAGCATTTT.

The chain links TRBV27 to TRBJ1-5, with 9 positions matching TRBD1. The CDR3 totals 15 residues. The V gene end was trimmed by 3 bases and the J gene end by 6 bases; junction bases not matched to a gene: 6. CDR1 MNHEY and CDR2 SMNVEV come from the germline V gene (reference sequence). The CDR3 protein is CASSFLQGASQPQHF. The CDR3 DNA reads TGTGCCAGCAGTTTTTTACAGGGGGCATCTCAGCCCCAGCATTTT.

The rearrangement links TRBV7-3 to TRBJ2-1, with D unresolved. CDR1 SGHTA and CDR2 FQGTGA come from the germline V gene. The ends were cut back, 4 bases at V and 6 bases at J, with 10 bases in the middle. The CDR3 runs to 13 residues. The CDR3 nucleotides read TGTGCCAGCAGCTCAATCGGCGGCAATGAGCAGTTCTTC. The encoded protein is CASSSIGGNEQFF.

This clone was seen once. This chain connects TRBV18 to TRBJ1-2; the D gene is possibly TRBD1 (6 bases). CDR3 length equals 14 residues. V lost 1 base, J lost 4 bases, and 10 bases lay in between. Germline CDR1 reads KGHSH; CDR2 reads LQKENI. CDR3 residues: CASSPQGVAYGYTF. Written as DNA, the CDR3 is TGTGCCAGCTCACCACAGGGGGTTGCCTATGGCTACACCTTC.

The chain joins TRBV6-5 to TRBJ2-1; D is uncertain. The CDR3 sequence is 15 residues long. CDR1 and CDR2 (germline): MNHEY, SVGAGI. V lost 7 bases and J lost 6, with 19 bases in between. The CDR3 protein is CASKLGSSASNEQFF. The CDR3 coding sequence is TGTGCCAGCAAGCTGGGCAGTTCGGCGTCCAATGAGCAGTTCTTC.

On this clone itself: The junction departs from germline at one end; a sequencing error may be responsible. This chain joins TRBV10-3 and TRBJ2-2; weak D call: TRBD1 (6 bases). Germline assignment: CDR1 ENHRY and CDR2 SYGVKD. The CDR3 consists of 14 residues. For the CDR3, the DNA is TGTGCCATCAATGAGGGACATCTCACCGGGGAGCTGTTTTTT. Protein product: CAINEGHLTGELFF.

V usage is TRBV7-8 and J usage is TRBJ1-2; a weak D match, TRBD1 (5 bases). Trimming removed 3 bases from V and 8 bases from J, with 13 bases in between. Germline-derived CDR1 and CDR2 are SGHVS and FQNEAQ. CDR3 length equals 13 residues. CDR3 sequence reads: CASSLGRESGYTF. The CDR3 DNA reads as TGTGCCAGCAGCTTGGGCAGGGAAAGCGGCTACACCTTC.

The J gene is TRBJ1-2, the V gene TRBV7-9, with 9 bases aligning to TRBD1. The length of the CDR3 is 14 residues. Germline lookup yields CDR1 SEHNR and CDR2 FQNEAQ (reference sequence). With 5 bases clipped from V and 5 bases from J, the junction kept 6 bases outside the gene matches. CDR3 sequence: CASSPDRGRYGYTF. CDR3 bases: TGTGCCAGCAGCCCGGACAGGGGACGGTATGGCTACACCTTC.

The chain employs TRBV7-2 and TRBJ1-5; weak D call: TRBD1 (6 bases). The V gene's germline CDR1 is SGHTA and CDR2 FQGNSA. The CDR3 has 17 residues. The ends were cut back, 6 bases at V and 1 base at J, with 19 bases in the middle. CDR3 coding DNA: TGTGCCAGCAGTCGTGGGAGGGGGATGGGGAGCAATCAGCCCCAGCATTTT. It specifies CASSRGRGMGSNQPQHF.

There are a few counts of this clone. The chain is built from TRBV5-4 and TRBJ2-7, with 10 nucleotides matching TRBD2. The CDR3 runs to 15 residues. Losses at the gene ends were 4 bases for V and 4 bases for J; bases not matched to a gene: 8. Germline CDR1 SGHNT, CDR2 YYREEE (reference sequence). The CDR3 DNA sequence: TGTGCCAGCAGCCCCGGACTAGCGGTTAGATACGAGCAGTACTTC. It encodes CASSPGLAVRYEQYF.

The chain is built from TRBV9 and TRBJ2-3; 10 nucleotides line up with TRBD2. The V segment lost 7 bases and the J segment 2 bases; nucleotides outside the gene matches: 28. The CDR3 length is 22 residues. The germline CDR1 and CDR2 sequences are SGDLS and YYNGEE. DNA of the CDR3: TGTGCCAGCTTGGCCCTGGCTAGCGGGAGTAGTGGCCGTAGGGTGGCCACAGATACGCAGTATTTT. This translates into CASLALASGSSGRRVATDTQYF.

V and J are TRBV5-4 and TRBJ2-6, with 15 bases fitting TRBD2. Germline trimming cut 4 bases from V and 2 bases from J; bases unmatched to any gene: 10. Germline-derived CDR1 and CDR2 are SGHNT and YYREEE (reference sequence). This CDR3 has 20 residues. In DNA form, the CDR3 reads TGTGCCAGCAGCCTGGCAGGACTAGCGGGAGGGAGGACTGGGGCCAACGTCCTGACTTTC. This codes for CASSLAGLAGGRTGANVLTF.

This chain connects TRBV5-4 to TRBJ1-4, with 7 bases lining up with TRBD1. The CDR3 loop spans 14 amino acids. The trim removed 5 bases at V and 7 bases at J, leaving 8 bases unmatched. CDR1 SGHNT and CDR2 YYREEE come from the germline V gene (reference sequence). This chain's CDR3 is CASRPGTAPEKLFF. CDR3 nucleotide sequence: TGTGCCAGCAGACCCGGGACAGCTCCTGAAAAACTGTTTTTT. The full variable domain, completed using reference TRBV5-4 and TRBJ1-4, is ETGVTQSPTHLIKTRGQQVTLRCSSQSGHNTVSWYQQALGQGPQFIFQYYREEENGRGNFPPRFSGLQFPNYSSELNVNALELDDSALYLCASRPGTAPEKLFFGSGTQLSVL.

The J gene is TRBJ2-1, the V gene TRBV9; 8 positions agree with TRBD1. From germline, CDR1 is SGDLS and CDR2 YYNGEE. The CDR3 has 15 amino acids. Losses at the gene ends were 2 bases for V and 1 base for J; bases not matched to a gene: 2. The chain's CDR3 is CASSVDRGSYNEQFF. CDR3 coding DNA: TGTGCCAGCAGCGTTGACAGGGGATCCTACAATGAGCAGTTCTTC. Drawing the rest from reference TRBV9 and TRBJ2-1, the complete variable domain is DSGVTQTPKHLITATGQRVTLRCSPRSGDLSVYWYQQSLDQGLQFLIQYYNGEERAKGNILERFSAQQFPDLHSELNLSSLELGDSALYFCASSVDRGSYNEQFFGPGTRLTVL.

The chain links TRBV10-1 to TRBJ2-6; TRBD1 might be the D (6 bases). The ends were cut back, 4 bases at V and 2 bases at J, with 15 bases in the middle. Germline assignment: CDR1 WNHNN and CDR2 SYGVQD (reference sequence). This CDR3 is 17 amino acids long. The CDR3: CASSVRQEVTGANVLTF. DNA of the CDR3: TGCGCCAGCAGTGTTCGACAGGAGGTGACTGGGGCCAACGTCCTGACTTTC.

This chain links TRBV9 with TRBJ2-1, with no clear D. Trimming shortened V by 4 bases and J by 4 bases, and 15 bases separated the two germline ends. The CDR3 consists of 15 residues. The germline V gene encodes CDR1 SGDLS and CDR2 YYNGEE. The CDR3 DNA sequence: TGTGCCAGCAGCTATAGTCCGGTACAGTACAATGAGCAGTTCTTC. Its translation is CASSYSPVQYNEQFF.

This chain uses TRBV4-2 with TRBJ2-1, with D tentatively TRBD2 (5 bases). Germline V gives CDR1 LGHNA, CDR2 YNFKEQ. Between the trimmed V and J ends, which lost 0 bases and 9 bases, there was a span of 15 bases. CDR3 length: 15 residues. Here the CDR3 DNA reads TGTGCCAGCAGCCAAGAGTCTAGAGCGGTCGGTGAGCAGTTCTTC. It yields the protein CASSQESRAVGEQFF.

This sequence joins TRBV5-1 and TRBJ2-1; no clear D gene. The CDR3 sequence is 14 residues long. Germline CDR1 reads SGHRS; CDR2 reads YFSETQ. V shed 4 bases and J shed 6 bases, with 14 bases lying between them. The CDR3 reads CASSPSSPVNEQFF. CDR3 in DNA: TGCGCCAGCAGCCCCTCTTCCCCTGTCAATGAGCAGTTCTTC.

This clone showed up just once. The chain recombines TRBV29-1 with TRBJ2-3, with TRBD1 matching 11 bases. V shed 7 bases, J shed 6 bases, and the junction held 6 bases outside the gene matches. CDR1 is SQVTM and CDR2 is ANQGSEA in the germline V gene. CDR3 length: 13 residues. CDR3 in amino acids: CSAGTGGFDTQYF. Written as DNA, the CDR3 is TGCAGCGCCGGGACAGGGGGGTTTGATACGCAGTATTTT.

The chain uses TRBV11-3 and TRBJ2-1; D possibly corresponds to TRBD2 (5 bases). Trimming removed 2 bases from V and 6 bases from J, with 14 bases in between. The germline V gene encodes CDR1 SGHNT and CDR2 YENEEA. This CDR3 has 15 residues. CDR3: CASSLKRAEPNEQFF. DNA of the CDR3: TGTGCCAGCAGCTTAAAGAGAGCGGAACCCAATGAGCAGTTCTTC. The variable domain in full, completed from reference TRBV11-3 and TRBJ2-1, reads EAGVVQSPRYKIIEKKQPVAFWCNPISGHNTLYWYLQNLGQGPELLIRYENEEAVDDSQLPKDRFSAERLKGVDSTLKIQPAELGDSAVYLCASSLKRAEPNEQFFGPGTRLTVL.

This chain uses TRBV28 with TRBJ2-3, with 9 bases fitting TRBD2. The length of the CDR3 is 16 residues. CDR1 and CDR2 (germline): MDHEN, SYDVKM. V lost 5 bases, J lost 6 bases, and 12 bases stayed unmatched. Written as DNA, the CDR3 is TGTGCCAGCAGTCCCCGACTAGCGGAGCTCACGGATACGCAGTATTTT. This encodes CASSPRLAELTDTQYF.

This chain connects TRBV19 to TRBJ2-5; perhaps TRBD2 as D (6 bases). The CDR3 extends over 13 amino acids. CDR1 is LNHDA, CDR2 SQIVND, per germline (reference sequence). The ends were cut back, 3 bases at V and 5 bases at J, with 10 bases in the middle. The DNA of the CDR3 is TGTGCCAGTAGTATTGGGGGGACGGAGACCCAGTACTTC. The encoded protein is CASSIGGTETQYF.

This sequence joins TRBV6-5 and TRBJ2-1, with a possible D match to TRBD2 (5 bases). Germline V gene data show CDR1 as MNHEY and CDR2 as SVGAGI. There are 15 residues in the CDR3. Trimming pared 5 bases from V and 0 bases from J, leaving 11 bases between. CDR3 in DNA: TGTGCCAGCAGTCGGACTCTGACCTCCTACAATGAGCAGTTCTTC. Residues: CASSRTLTSYNEQFF.

The V and J genes are TRBV19 and TRBJ2-4; D is undetermined. This CDR3 comprises 15 residues. Germline values: CDR1 LNHDA, CDR2 SQIVND (reference sequence). Trimming left V 1 base short and J 3 bases short, with 10 bases between. The CDR3 DNA is TGTGCCAGTAGTATAGCAGGATATGGCAAAAACATTCAGTACTTC. Protein product: CASSIAGYGKNIQYF. Using reference TRBV19 and TRBJ2-4 for the parts outside the CDR3, the full variable domain is DGGITQSPKYLFRKEGQNVTLSCEQNLNHDAMYWYRQDPGQGLRLIYYSQIVNDFQKGDIAEGYSVSREKKESFPLTVTSAQKNPTAFYLCASSIAGYGKNIQYFGAGTRLSVL.